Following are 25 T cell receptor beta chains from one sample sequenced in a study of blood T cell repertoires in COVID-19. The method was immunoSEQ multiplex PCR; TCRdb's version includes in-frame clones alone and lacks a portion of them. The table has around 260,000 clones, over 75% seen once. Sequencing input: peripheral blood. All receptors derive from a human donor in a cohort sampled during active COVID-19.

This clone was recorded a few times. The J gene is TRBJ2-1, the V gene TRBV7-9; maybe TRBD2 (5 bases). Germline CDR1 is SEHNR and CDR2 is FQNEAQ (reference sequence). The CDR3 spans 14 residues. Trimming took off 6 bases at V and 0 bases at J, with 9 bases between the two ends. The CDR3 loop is CASREDGSYNEQFF. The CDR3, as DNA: TGTGCCAGCAGGGAGGACGGCTCCTACAATGAGCAGTTCTTC.

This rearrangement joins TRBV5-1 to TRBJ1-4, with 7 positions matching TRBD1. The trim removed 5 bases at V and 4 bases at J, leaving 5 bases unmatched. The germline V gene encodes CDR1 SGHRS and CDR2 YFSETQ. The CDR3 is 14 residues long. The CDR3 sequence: CASSPGQYNEKLFF. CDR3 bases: TGCGCCAGCAGTCCGGGACAGTATAATGAAAAACTGTTTTTT.

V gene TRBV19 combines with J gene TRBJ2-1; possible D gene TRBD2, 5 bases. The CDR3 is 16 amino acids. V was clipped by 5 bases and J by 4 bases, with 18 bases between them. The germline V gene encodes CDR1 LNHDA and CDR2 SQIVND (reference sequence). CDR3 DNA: TGTGCCAGTAGTCCCCGACCCTTGCGGGTTTACAATGAGCAGTTCTTC. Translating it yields CASSPRPLRVYNEQFF.

CDR3 sequence reads: CASSPGTSGTADTQYF. The DNA of the CDR3 is TGTGCCAGCTCACCTGGTACTAGCGGGACTGCAGATACGCAGTATTTT. V gene TRBV18 combines with J gene TRBJ2-3; 10 positions match TRBD2. Germline V CDR1 and CDR2: KGHSH, LQKENI. Trimming cost V 3 bases and J 4 bases; bases outside gene matches: 7. The CDR3 length is 16 residues.

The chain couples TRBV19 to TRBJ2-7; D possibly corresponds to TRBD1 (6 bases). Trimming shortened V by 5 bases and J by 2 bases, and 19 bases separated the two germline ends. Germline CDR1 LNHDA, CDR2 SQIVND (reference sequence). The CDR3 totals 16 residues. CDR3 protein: CASSSRTAPDPYEQYF. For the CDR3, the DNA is TGTGCCAGTAGTTCCCGGACAGCACCGGACCCCTACGAGCAGTACTTC.

The CDR3 nucleotides are TGTGCCAGCACACTAGCGTCGAACACCGGGGAGCTGTTTTTT. Translation: CASTLASNTGELFF. The chain carries TRBV5-5 and TRBJ2-2, with 7 bases fitting TRBD2. Losses at the gene ends were 6 bases for V and 0 bases for J; bases not matched to a gene: 2. CDR1 SGHKS and CDR2 YYEKEE come from the germline V gene (reference sequence). CDR3 size: 14 residues.

CDR3 DNA: TGTGCCAGCAGCGGCGGGTTTCGACCGTACAATGAGCAGTTCTTC. Its protein is CASSGGFRPYNEQFF. The chain carries TRBV14 and TRBJ2-1; D might be TRBD2 (5 bases). V was trimmed by 5 bases and J by 4 bases, leaving 15 bases between them. The germline V gene encodes CDR1 SGHDN and CDR2 FVKESK. The CDR3 sequence is 15 residues long.

The CDR3 spells CAYGGLAKNIQYF. The DNA for the CDR3 is TGTGCTTACGGAGGACTAGCCAAAAACATTCAGTACTTC. J is TRBJ2-4 and V is TRBV30; tentative D call: TRBD2 (5 bases). Germline V CDR1 and CDR2: GTSNPN, SVGIG (reference sequence). There are 13 residues in the CDR3.

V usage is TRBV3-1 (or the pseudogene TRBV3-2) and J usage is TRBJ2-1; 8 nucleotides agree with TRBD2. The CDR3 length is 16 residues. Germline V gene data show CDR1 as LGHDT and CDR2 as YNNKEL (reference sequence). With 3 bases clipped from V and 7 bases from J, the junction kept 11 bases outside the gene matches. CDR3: CASSHLGLAGSNEQFF. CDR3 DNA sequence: TGTGCCAGCAGCCACCTAGGCCTAGCGGGTTCGAATGAGCAGTTCTTC.

Here the CDR3 DNA reads TGTGCCAGCAGAACGGGACTTGATCACACTGAAGCTTTCTTT. Translating gives CASRTGLDHTEAFF. V and J are TRBV2 and TRBJ1-1; tentative D call: TRBD1 (5 bases). Germline V lookup: CDR1 SNHLY, CDR2 FYNNEI. The CDR3 is 14 residues long. The ends were cut back, 6 bases at V and 3 bases at J, with 14 bases in the middle.

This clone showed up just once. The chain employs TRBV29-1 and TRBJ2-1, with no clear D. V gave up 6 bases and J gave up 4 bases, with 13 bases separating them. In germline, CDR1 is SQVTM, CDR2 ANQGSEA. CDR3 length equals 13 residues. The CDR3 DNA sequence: TGCAGCGTAGGTTTTACTAAGTACAATGAGCAGTTCTTC. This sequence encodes CSVGFTKYNEQFF.

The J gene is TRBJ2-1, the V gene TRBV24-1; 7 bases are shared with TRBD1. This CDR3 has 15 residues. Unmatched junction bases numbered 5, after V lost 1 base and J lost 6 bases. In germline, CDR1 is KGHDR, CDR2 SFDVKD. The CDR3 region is CATSDFSPGGNEQFF. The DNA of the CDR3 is TGTGCCACCAGTGATTTTTCCCCAGGGGGCAATGAGCAGTTCTTC.

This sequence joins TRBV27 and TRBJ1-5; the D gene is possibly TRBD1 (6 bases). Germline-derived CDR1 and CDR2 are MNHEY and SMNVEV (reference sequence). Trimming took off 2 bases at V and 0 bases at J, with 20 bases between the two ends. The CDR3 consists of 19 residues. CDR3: CASSLGGGSGTYSNQPQHF. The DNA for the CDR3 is TGTGCCAGCAGTTTAGGGGGCGGATCCGGAACCTATAGCAATCAGCCCCAGCATTTT.

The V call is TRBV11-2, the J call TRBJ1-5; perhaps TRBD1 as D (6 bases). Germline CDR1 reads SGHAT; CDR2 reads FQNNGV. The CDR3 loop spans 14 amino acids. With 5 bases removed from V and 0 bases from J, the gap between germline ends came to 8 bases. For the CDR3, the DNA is TGTGCCAGCAGCCAGGGGTATAGCAATCAGCCCCAGCATTTT. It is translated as CASSQGYSNQPQHF.

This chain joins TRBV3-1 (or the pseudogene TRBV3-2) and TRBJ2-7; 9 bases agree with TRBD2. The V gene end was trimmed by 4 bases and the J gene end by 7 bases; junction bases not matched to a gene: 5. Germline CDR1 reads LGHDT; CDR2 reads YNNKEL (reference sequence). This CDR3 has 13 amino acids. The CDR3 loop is CASSPSSGIEQYF. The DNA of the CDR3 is TGTGCCAGCAGCCCGTCTAGCGGGATAGAGCAGTACTTC.

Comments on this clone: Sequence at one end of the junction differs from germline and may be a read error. CDR3 sequence reads: CASSPPGLAGADTQYF. CDR3 sequence (DNA): TGTGCCAGCTCGCCACCGGGACTAGCGGGAGCAGATACGCAGTATTTT. The chain recombines TRBV18 with TRBJ2-3, with 14 bases that match TRBD2. Germline loops: CDR1 KGHSH, CDR2 LQKENI. This CDR3 is built from 16 residues. Looking up the rest from reference TRBV18 and TRBJ2-3 gives the full variable domain: NAGVMQNPRHLVRRRGQEARLRCSPMKGHSHVYWYRQLPEEGLKFMVYLQKENIIDESGMPKERFSAEFPKEGPSILRIQQVVRGDSAAYFCASSPPGLAGADTQYFGPGTRLTVL.

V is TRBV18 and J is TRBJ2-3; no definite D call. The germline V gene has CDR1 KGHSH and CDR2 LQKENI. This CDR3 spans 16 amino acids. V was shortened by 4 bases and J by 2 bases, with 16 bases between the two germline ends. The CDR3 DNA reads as TGTGCCAGCTCACTTCGAGGCGTCGATCCCACAGATACGCAGTATTTT. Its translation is CASSLRGVDPTDTQYF.

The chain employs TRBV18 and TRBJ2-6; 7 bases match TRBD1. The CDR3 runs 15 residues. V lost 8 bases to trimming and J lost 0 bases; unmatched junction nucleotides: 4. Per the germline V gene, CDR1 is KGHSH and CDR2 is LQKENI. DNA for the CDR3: TGTGCCAGCAAAACAGGGGACTCTGGGGCCAACGTCCTGACTTTC. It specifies CASKTGDSGANVLTF.

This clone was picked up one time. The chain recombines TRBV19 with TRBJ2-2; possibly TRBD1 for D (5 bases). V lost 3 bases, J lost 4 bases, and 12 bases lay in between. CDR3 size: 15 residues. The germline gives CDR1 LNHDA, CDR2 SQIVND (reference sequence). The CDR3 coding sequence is TGTGCCAGTAGTATTGCAGGGTCTGGCACCGGGGAGCTGTTTTTT. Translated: CASSIAGSGTGELFF.

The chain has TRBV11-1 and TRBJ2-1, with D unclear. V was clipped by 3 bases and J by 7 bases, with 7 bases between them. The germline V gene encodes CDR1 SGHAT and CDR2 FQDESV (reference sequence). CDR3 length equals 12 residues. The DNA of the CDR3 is TGTGCCAGCAGCTTGCACGAGAATGAGCAGTTCTTC. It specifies CASSLHENEQFF.

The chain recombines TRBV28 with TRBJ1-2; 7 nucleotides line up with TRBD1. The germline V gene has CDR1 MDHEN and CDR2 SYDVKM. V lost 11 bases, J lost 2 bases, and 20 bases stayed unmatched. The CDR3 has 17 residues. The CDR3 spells CAGIPGTVSSGNYGYTF. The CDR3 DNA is TGTGCCGGAATCCCCGGGACAGTATCTTCTGGAAACTATGGCTACACCTTC.

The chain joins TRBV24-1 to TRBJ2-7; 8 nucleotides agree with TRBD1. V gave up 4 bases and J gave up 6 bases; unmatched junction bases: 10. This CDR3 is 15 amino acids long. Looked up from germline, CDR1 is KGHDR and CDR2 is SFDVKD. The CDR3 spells CATSETGQGEAEQYF. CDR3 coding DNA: TGTGCCACCAGTGAGACCGGACAGGGAGAAGCCGAGCAGTACTTC.

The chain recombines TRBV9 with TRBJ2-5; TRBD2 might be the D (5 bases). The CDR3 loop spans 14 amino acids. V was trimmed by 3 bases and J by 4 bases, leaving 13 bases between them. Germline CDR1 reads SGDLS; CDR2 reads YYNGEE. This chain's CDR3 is CASSASGSRETQYF. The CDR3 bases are TGTGCCAGCAGCGCGTCGGGGAGCAGAGAGACCCAGTACTTC.

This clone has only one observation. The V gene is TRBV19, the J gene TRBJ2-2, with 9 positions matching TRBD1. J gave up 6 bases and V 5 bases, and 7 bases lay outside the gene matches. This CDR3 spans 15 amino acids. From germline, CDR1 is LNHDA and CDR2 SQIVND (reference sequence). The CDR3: CASSQPGQGSGELFF. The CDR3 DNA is TGTGCCAGTAGTCAACCGGGACAGGGATCCGGGGAGCTGTTTTTT.

The CDR3 is CAGQGQSGPYEQYF. The CDR3, as DNA: TGTGCCGGACAGGGGCAGTCGGGGCCCTACGAGCAGTACTTC. J is TRBJ2-7 and V is TRBV2; TRBD1 agrees at 9 bases. The CDR3 has 14 amino acids. Germline loops: CDR1 SNHLY, CDR2 FYNNEI. Germline trimming cut 11 bases from V and 2 bases from J; bases unmatched to any gene: 10.